The present TCR beta chain was sequenced within a study of T-cell reconstitution after alpha-beta-depleted transplantation in children. Study-wide results and caveats: There were some patients whose high TCRbeta diversity at day 60 came from surviving recipient T cells and thymic progenitors. Expanded graft clones numbering several hundred reportedly gave rise to alpha-beta T cells about two months after transplant.

As it was prepared, the TCRbeta library received unique molecular identifiers. TCRdb independently ran MiXCR on the PCR reads; one entry per CDR3 protein. The data hold fewer than 550,000 distinct CDR3 sequences, with about 10% observed a single time. The CDR3 is made up of 12 amino acids. CDR1 is SGHAT and CDR2 is FQNNGV in the germline V gene. Note on this clonotype: Its antigen is currently unknown. The junction and the germline gene differ at one end; a read error may be behind it.

This TCR was sampled from a child aged 2-9 years with inherited bone marrow failure, due to receive a stem cell transplant. Sample: PBMCs, taken before TCRalphabeta/CD19-depleted stem cell transplant. The rearrangement uses TRBV11-2 and TRBJ1-1; the D is unclear. The CDR3 reads CAGSLWNTEAFF. The CDR3 DNA is TGTGCCGGCAGCTTGTGGAACACTGAAGCTTTCTTT.